Listed below are T cell receptor beta chains from one sample, sequenced in a study of T cell responses to AZD1222 COVID-19 vaccine. The assay was immunoSEQ multiplex PCR, and TCRdb's table has in-frame clones only and misses some. This sample has about 100,000 clones, with 88% found just once. Sequenced here: peripheral blood, sampled on day 0 of AZD1222 vaccination. The receptors stem from an adult in good health. The CDR3 runs from the conserved cysteine through the conserved F or W. Each record gives: D gene, J gene, V gene, clone size, CDR3 protein, CDR3 DNA. D genes are given only for firm matches. For some rows the clone size is stated as once, few or many, or as a class when expanded; others skip it.

D: TRBD1; J: TRBJ2-1; V: TRBV10-3; size: -; CDR3: CAISEPGQGYSEQFF; DNA: TGTGCCATCAGTGAGCCGGGACAGGGTTATAGTGAGCAGTTCTTC
D: -; J: TRBJ1-4; V: TRBV5-1; size: -; CDR3: CASSPEGGGEKLFF; DNA: TGCGCCAGCAGCCCGGAGGGGGGAGGTGAAAAACTGTTTTTT
D: TRBD1; J: TRBJ1-2; V: TRBV10-2; size: once; CDR3: CASRMTGEGGYTF; DNA: TGCGCCAGCAGGATGACAGGGGAGGGTGGCTACACCTTC
D: TRBD2; J: TRBJ2-1; V: TRBV27; size: -; CDR3: CASSPAGGRVNEQFF; DNA: TGTGCCAGCAGTCCAGCGGGGGGGCGTGTCAATGAGCAGTTCTTC
D: TRBD2; J: TRBJ2-3; V: TRBV14; size: -; CDR3: CASSQDRRTSWADTQYF; DNA: TGTGCCAGCAGCCAAGATAGAAGGACTAGTTGGGCAGATACGCAGTATTTT
D: -; J: TRBJ2-7; V: TRBV7-2; size: -; CDR3: CASTEVGPIRYEQYF; DNA: TGTGCCAGCACGGAAGTGGGTCCAATTCGATACGAGCAGTACTTC
D: TRBD1; J: TRBJ1-1; V: TRBV11-2; size: -; CDR3: CASSATRTGLMGNTEAFF; DNA: TGTGCCAGCAGCGCGACGCGGACAGGGTTAATGGGGAACACTGAAGCTTTCTTT
D: -; J: TRBJ1-5; V: TRBV7-9; size: -; CDR3: CASSRTGYQPQHF; DNA: TGTGCCAGCAGTCGTACAGGGTATCAGCCCCAGCATTTT
D: -; J: TRBJ2-3; V: TRBV27; size: -; CDR3: CASSLSGGPSTDTQYF; DNA: TGTGCCAGCAGTTTATCAGGAGGGCCGAGCACAGATACGCAGTATTTT
D: -; J: TRBJ1-5; V: TRBV7-3; size: -; CDR3: CASSLKGPIHNSNQPQHF; DNA: TGTGCCAGCAGCCTTAAAGGACCGATACACAATAGCAATCAGCCCCAGCATTTT
D: -; J: TRBJ1-2; V: TRBV14; size: -; CDR3: CASSQRPVAGYTF; DNA: TGTGCCAGCAGCCAACGGCCCGTAGCGGGCTACACCTTC
D: -; J: TRBJ1-2; V: TRBV10-3; size: -; CDR3: CAISESVGRLGYTF; DNA: TGTGCCATCAGTGAGTCGGTAGGGCGTCTGGGCTACACCTTC
D: TRBD2; J: TRBJ2-6; V: TRBV4-3; size: -; CDR3: CASSQESSGVFSGANVLTF; DNA: TGCGCCAGCAGCCAAGAGTCTAGCGGGGTATTCTCTGGGGCCAACGTCCTGACTTTC
D: -; J: TRBJ1-4; V: TRBV7-8; size: -; CDR3: CASSDRQARNEKLFF; DNA: TGTGCCAGCAGCGACCGACAGGCCCGTAATGAAAAACTGTTTTTT
D: -; J: TRBJ1-1; V: TRBV5-1; size: -; CDR3: CASSLGGMNTEAFF; DNA: TGCGCCAGCAGCTTGGGAGGGATGAACACTGAAGCTTTCTTT
D: TRBD1; J: TRBJ2-1; V: TRBV29-1; size: -; CDR3: CSVEEWLGQGAGEQFF; DNA: TGCAGCGTTGAAGAATGGCTGGGACAGGGGGCGGGTGAGCAGTTCTTC
D: -; J: TRBJ1-6; V: TRBV2; size: -; CDR3: CASSEGSAYESPLHF; DNA: TGTGCCAGCAGTGAAGGCTCAGCCTACGAGTCACCCCTCCACTTT
D: TRBD2; J: TRBJ2-7; V: TRBV18; size: -; CDR3: CASSREGLNYEQYF; DNA: TGTGCCAGCTCACGGGAGGGACTGAACTACGAGCAGTACTTC
D: -; J: TRBJ1-3; V: TRBV5-5; size: once; CDR3: CASSRGVGATQSGNTIYF; DNA: TGTGCCAGCAGCAGGGGGGTTGGCGCTACTCAATCTGGAAACACCATATATTTT
D: -; J: TRBJ1-1; V: TRBV29-1; size: -; CDR3: CSVQRGGEAFF; DNA: TGCAGCGTGCAACGGGGGGGTGAAGCTTTCTTT
D: TRBD1; J: TRBJ1-5; V: TRBV6-2/TRBV6-3; size: -; CDR3: CASSTGTENQPQHF; DNA: TGTGCCAGCAGTACCGGGACAGAGAATCAGCCCCAGCATTTT
D: -; J: TRBJ1-2; V: TRBV18; size: -; CDR3: CASSPLGVNYGYTF; DNA: TGTGCCAGCTCACCATTAGGGGTGAACTATGGCTACACCTTC
D: -; J: TRBJ2-2; V: TRBV7-6; size: -; CDR3: CASSLNGENTGELFF; DNA: TGTGCCAGCAGCTTAAACGGGGAGAACACCGGGGAGCTGTTTTTT
D: TRBD1; J: TRBJ1-2; V: TRBV28; size: -; CDR3: CASMDGSTGGYGYTF; DNA: TGTGCCAGCATGGATGGTTCGACAGGGGGCTATGGCTACACCTTC
D: -; J: TRBJ2-3; V: TRBV19; size: -; CDR3: CASSPTSTRTGTDTQYF; DNA: TGTGCCAGTAGCCCTACATCGACCAGGACGGGCACAGATACGCAGTATTTT
D: TRBD2; J: TRBJ2-3; V: TRBV6-5; size: -; CDR3: CASSYLGGTDTQYF; DNA: TGTGCCAGCAGTTATTTGGGGGGGACAGATACGCAGTATTTT
D: -; J: TRBJ2-3; V: TRBV5-1; size: -; CDR3: CASLPGVRTDTQYF; DNA: TGCGCCAGCCTACCAGGAGTTCGGACAGATACGCAGTATTTT
D: -; J: TRBJ1-5; V: TRBV6-5; size: -; CDR3: CASRVTRHQPQHF; DNA: TGTGCCAGCAGAGTAACAAGACATCAGCCCCAGCATTTT
D: -; J: TRBJ2-2; V: TRBV18; size: -; CDR3: CASSPNTNTGELFF; DNA: TGTGCCAGCTCACCGAACACGAACACCGGGGAGCTGTTTTTT
D: TRBD1; J: TRBJ2-3; V: TRBV11-2; size: once; CDR3: CASSHGTGTDTQYF; DNA: TGTGCCAGCAGCCACGGGACAGGCACAGATACGCAGTATTTT
D: TRBD1; J: TRBJ1-6; V: TRBV6-1; size: -; CDR3: CASSVHPGQGTGSPLHF; DNA: TGTGCCAGCAGTGTTCACCCTGGACAGGGGACGGGCTCACCCCTCCACTTT
D: -; J: TRBJ1-2; V: TRBV6-5; size: -; CDR3: CASIRDTEARGDYTF; DNA: TGTGCCAGCATCCGGGACACGGAAGCCCGGGGGGACTACACCTTC
D: TRBD1; J: TRBJ2-7; V: TRBV19; size: -; CDR3: CASSTGQGGEQYF; DNA: TGTGCCAGTAGTACGGGACAGGGCGGCGAGCAGTACTTC
D: -; J: TRBJ1-1; V: TRBV6-5; size: -; CDR3: CASSYQLNTEAFF; DNA: TGTGCCAGCAGTTACCAGTTGAACACTGAAGCTTTCTTT
D: -; J: TRBJ2-1; V: TRBV18; size: -; CDR3: CASSPVAEDPYNEQFF; DNA: TGTGCCAGCTCACCAGTCGCGGAAGACCCCTACAATGAGCAGTTCTTC
D: -; J: TRBJ1-6; V: TRBV30; size: -; CDR3: CAWNSVGLAGSPLHF; DNA: TGTGCCTGGAATTCAGTGGGGCTGGCAGGATCACCCCTCCACTTT
D: -; J: TRBJ1-2; V: TRBV6-6; size: -; CDR3: CASSYQDGTYGYTF; DNA: TGTGCCAGCAGTTACCAGGACGGGACCTATGGCTACACCTTC
D: -; J: TRBJ1-3; V: TRBV3-1/TRBV3-2; size: -; CDR3: CASSKGKGGGFGNTIYF; DNA: TGTGCCAGCAGCAAAGGAAAGGGTGGAGGATTTGGAAACACCATATATTTT
D: TRBD2; J: TRBJ2-7; V: TRBV2; size: -; CDR3: CASSGPGTSGSNSYEQYF; DNA: TGTGCCAGCAGTGGTCCGGGGACTAGCGGGTCGAACTCCTACGAGCAGTACTTC
D: TRBD1; J: TRBJ1-2; V: TRBV28; size: -; CDR3: CASSLYRGGYGYTF; DNA: TGTGCCAGCAGTTTATACAGGGGAGGGTATGGCTACACCTTC
D: TRBD1; J: TRBJ2-5; V: TRBV11-1; size: -; CDR3: CASSYTGQGKETQYF; DNA: TGTGCCAGCAGCTACACGGGACAGGGGAAAGAGACCCAGTACTTC
D: -; J: TRBJ1-1; V: TRBV2; size: -; CDR3: CASSERGGQMNTEAFF; DNA: TGTGCCAGCAGTGAGAGGGGTGGACAGATGAACACTGAAGCTTTCTTT